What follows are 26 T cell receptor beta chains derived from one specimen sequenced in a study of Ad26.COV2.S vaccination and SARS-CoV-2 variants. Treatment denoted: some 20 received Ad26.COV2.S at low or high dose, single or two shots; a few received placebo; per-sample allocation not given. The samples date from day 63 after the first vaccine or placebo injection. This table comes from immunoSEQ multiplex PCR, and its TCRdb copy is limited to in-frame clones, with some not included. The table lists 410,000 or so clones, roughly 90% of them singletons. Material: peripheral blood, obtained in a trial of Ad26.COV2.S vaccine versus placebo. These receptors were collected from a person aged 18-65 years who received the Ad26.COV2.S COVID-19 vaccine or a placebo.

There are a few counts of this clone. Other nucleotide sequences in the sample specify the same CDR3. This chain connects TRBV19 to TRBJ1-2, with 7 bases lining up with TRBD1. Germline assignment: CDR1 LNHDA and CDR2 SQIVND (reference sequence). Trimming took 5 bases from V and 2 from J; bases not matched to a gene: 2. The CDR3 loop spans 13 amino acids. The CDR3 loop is CASSPDRNYGYTF. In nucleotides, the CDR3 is TGTGCCAGTAGTCCGGACAGGAACTATGGCTACACCTTC.

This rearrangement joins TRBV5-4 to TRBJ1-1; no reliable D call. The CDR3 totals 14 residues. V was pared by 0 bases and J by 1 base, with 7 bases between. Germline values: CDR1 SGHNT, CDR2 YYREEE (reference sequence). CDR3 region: CASSLGGPNTEAFF. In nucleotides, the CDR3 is TGTGCCAGCAGCTTGGGAGGACCGAACACTGAAGCTTTCTTT.

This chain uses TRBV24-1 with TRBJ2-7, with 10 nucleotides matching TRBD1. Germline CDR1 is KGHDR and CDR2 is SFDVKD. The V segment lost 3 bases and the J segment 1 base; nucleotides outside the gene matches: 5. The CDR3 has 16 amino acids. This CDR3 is CATSDTGTGVSYEQYF. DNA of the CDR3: TGTGCCACCAGTGATACCGGGACAGGGGTATCCTACGAGCAGTACTTC.

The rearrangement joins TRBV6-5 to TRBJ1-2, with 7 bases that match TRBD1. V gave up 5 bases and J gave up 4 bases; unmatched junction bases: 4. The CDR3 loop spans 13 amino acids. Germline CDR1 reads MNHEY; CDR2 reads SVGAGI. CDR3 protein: CASSPTGIYGYTF. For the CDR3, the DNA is TGTGCCAGCAGTCCGACAGGGATCTATGGCTACACCTTC.

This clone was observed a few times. The CDR3 DNA reads TGCGCCAGCAGCCCGGACAGGTCTCGGGAAGCTTTCTTT. This gives the protein CASSPDRSREAFF. The chain has TRBV5-1 and TRBJ1-1; 7 bases align to TRBD1. Germline-derived CDR1 and CDR2 are SGHRS and YFSETQ. CDR3 length: 13 residues. V gave up 4 bases and J gave up 8 bases; unmatched junction bases: 8. Full variable domain (missing parts from reference TRBV5-1 and TRBJ1-1): KAGVTQTPRYLIKTRGQQVTLSCSPISGHRSVSWYQQTPGQGLQFLFEYFSETQRNKGNFPGRFSGRQFSNSRSEMNVSTLELGDSALYLCASSPDRSREAFFGQGTRLTVV.

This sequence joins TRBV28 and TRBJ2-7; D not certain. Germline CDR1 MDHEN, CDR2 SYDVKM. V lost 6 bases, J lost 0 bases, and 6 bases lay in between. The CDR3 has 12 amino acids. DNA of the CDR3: TGTGCCAGCAGGGGATTCTCCTACGAGCAGTACTTC. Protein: CASRGFSYEQYF.

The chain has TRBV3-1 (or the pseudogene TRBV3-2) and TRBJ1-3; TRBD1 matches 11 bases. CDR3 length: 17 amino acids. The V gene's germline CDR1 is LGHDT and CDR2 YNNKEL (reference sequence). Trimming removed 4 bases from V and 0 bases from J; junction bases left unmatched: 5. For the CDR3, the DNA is TGTGCCAGCAGCCCCAGGACAGGGGGCTTCTCTGGAAACACCATATATTTT. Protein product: CASSPRTGGFSGNTIYF.

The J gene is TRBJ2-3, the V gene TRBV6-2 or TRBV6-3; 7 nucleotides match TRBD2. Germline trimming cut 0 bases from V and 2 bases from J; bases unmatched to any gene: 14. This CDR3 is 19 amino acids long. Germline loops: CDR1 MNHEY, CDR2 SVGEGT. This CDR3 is CASSYSSTPSGEDTDTQYF. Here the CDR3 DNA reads TGTGCCAGCAGTTACTCGAGTACCCCTAGCGGAGAGGACACAGATACGCAGTATTTT.

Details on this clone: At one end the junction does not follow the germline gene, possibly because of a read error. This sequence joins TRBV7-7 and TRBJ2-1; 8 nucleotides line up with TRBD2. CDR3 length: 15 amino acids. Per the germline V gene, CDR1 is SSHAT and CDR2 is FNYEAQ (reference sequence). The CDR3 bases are TGTGCTAGCAGCGAGACCGGGACTAGGTCCGATGAGCAGTTCTTC. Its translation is CASSETGTRSDEQFF.

In DNA, the CDR3 is TGTGCCAGCAGCTTGCGGCAGGGTGGGGAACCTTCCAAGCAGTACTTC. Residues: CASSLRQGGEPSKQYF. The chain links TRBV5-5 to TRBJ2-7; perhaps TRBD1 as D (5 bases). CDR1 and CDR2 from the germline V gene are SGHKS and YYEKEE (reference sequence). With 1 base removed from V and 8 bases from J, the gap between germline ends came to 22 bases. CDR3 length: 16 residues. The full variable domain, in which reference TRBV5-5 and TRBJ2-7 provide the parts outside the CDR3, is DAGVTQSPTHLIKTRGQQVTLRCSPISGHKSVSWYQQVLGQGPQFIFQYYEKEERGRGNFPDRFSARQFPNYSSELNVNALLLGDSALYLCASSLRQGGEPSKQYFGPGTRLTVT.

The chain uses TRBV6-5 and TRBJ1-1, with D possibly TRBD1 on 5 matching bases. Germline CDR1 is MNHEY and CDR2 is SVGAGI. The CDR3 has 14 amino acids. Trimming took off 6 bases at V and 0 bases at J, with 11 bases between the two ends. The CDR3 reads CASRAGLMNTEAFF. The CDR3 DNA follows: TGTGCCAGCAGAGCAGGGCTCATGAACACTGAAGCTTTCTTT.

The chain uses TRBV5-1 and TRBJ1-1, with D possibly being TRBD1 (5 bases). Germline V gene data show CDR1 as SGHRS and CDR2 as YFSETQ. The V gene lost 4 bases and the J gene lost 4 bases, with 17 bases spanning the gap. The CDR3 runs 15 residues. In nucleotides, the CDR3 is TGCGCCAGCAGCCTGGAGGCAGGGAAAGGCACTGAAGCTTTCTTT. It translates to CASSLEAGKGTEAFF. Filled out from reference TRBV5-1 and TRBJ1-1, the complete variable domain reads KAGVTQTPRYLIKTRGQQVTLSCSPISGHRSVSWYQQTPGQGLQFLFEYFSETQRNKGNFPGRFSGRQFSNSRSEMNVSTLELGDSALYLCASSLEAGKGTEAFFGQGTRLTVV.

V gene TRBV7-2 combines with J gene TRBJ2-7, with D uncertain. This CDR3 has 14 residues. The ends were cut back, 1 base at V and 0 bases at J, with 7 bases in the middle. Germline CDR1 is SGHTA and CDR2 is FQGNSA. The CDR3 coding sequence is TGTGCCAGCAGCTTAGTACAGCCCTCCTACGAGCAGTACTTC. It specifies CASSLVQPSYEQYF.

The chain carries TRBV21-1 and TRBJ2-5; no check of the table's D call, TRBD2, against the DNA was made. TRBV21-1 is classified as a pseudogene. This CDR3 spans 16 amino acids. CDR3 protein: CASSPSLAGVVETQYF. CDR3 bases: TGTGCCAGCAGCCCCTCGTTAGCGGGAGTAGTAGAGACCCAGTACTTC.

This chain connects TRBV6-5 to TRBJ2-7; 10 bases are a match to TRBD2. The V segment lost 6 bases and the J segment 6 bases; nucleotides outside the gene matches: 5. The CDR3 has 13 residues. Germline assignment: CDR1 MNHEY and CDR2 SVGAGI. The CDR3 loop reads CASRASGSGEQYF. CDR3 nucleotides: TGTGCCAGCAGGGCTAGCGGGAGCGGCGAGCAGTACTTC.

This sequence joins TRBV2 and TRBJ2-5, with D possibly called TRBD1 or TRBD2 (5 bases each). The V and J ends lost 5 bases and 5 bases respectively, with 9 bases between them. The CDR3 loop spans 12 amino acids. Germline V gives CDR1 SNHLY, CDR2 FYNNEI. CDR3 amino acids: CASSLRGETQYF. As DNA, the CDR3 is TGTGCCAGCAGTTTGAGGGGTGAGACCCAGTACTTC.

CDR3 sequence: CASSADAGQGSYEQYF. DNA of the CDR3: TGTGCCAGCTCAGCGGATGCGGGACAGGGCTCCTACGAGCAGTACTTC. The chain links TRBV18 to TRBJ2-7, with 9 positions matching TRBD1. Germline trimming cut 5 bases from V and 0 bases from J; bases unmatched to any gene: 8. This CDR3 spans 16 amino acids. In germline, CDR1 is KGHSH, CDR2 LQKENI.

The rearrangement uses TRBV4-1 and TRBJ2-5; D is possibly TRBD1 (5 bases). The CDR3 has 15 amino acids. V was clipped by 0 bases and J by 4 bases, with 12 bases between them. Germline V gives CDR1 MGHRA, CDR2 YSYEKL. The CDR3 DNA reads TGCGCCAGCAGCCAAGATTGGACACCCCCAGAGACCCAGTACTTC. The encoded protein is CASSQDWTPPETQYF.

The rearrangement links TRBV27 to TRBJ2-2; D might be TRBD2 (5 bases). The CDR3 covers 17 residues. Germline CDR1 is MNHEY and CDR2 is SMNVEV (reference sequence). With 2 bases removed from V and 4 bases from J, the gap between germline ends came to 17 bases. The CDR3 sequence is CASSLTTSITLTGELFF. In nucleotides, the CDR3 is TGTGCCAGCAGTTTAACAACTAGTATAACCCTCACCGGGGAGCTGTTTTTT.

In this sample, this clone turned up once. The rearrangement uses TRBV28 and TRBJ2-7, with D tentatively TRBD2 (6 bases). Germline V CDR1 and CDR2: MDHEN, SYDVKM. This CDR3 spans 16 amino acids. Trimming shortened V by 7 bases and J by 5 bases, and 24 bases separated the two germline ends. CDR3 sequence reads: CASTVWGLGSKNEQYF. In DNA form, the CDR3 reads TGTGCCAGCACTGTTTGGGGTCTCGGGAGTAAGAACGAGCAGTACTTC.

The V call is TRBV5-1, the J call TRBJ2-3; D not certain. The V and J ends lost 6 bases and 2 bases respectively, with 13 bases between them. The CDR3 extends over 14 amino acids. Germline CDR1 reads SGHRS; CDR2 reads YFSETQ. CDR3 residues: CASKVDVVTDTQYF. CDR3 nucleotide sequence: TGCGCCAGCAAGGTAGACGTCGTCACAGATACGCAGTATTTT.

The CDR3 here is CASSLEGDEKLFF. The DNA of the CDR3 is TGTGCCAGCAGTTTAGAAGGGGATGAAAAACTGTTTTTT. V and J are TRBV6-2 or TRBV6-3 and TRBJ1-4; maybe TRBD1 (5 bases). V was cut by 4 bases and J by 6 bases, with 9 bases left in between. The length of the CDR3 is 13 residues. Germline CDR1 MNHEY, CDR2 SVGEGT.

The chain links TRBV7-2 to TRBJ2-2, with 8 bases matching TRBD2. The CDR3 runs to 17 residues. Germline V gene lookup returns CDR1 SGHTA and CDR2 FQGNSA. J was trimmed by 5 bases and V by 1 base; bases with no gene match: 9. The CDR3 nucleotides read TGTGCCAGCAGCTTAGAGAGGACTAGCAAGAGGACCGGGGAGCTGTTTTTT. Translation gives CASSLERTSKRTGELFF.

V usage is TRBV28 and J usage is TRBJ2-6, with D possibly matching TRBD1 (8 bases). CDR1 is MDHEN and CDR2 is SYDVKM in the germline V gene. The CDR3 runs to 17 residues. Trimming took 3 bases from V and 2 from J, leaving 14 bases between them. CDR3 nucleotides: TGTGCCAGCAGTTTTAGGACAGGGAGGGCTGGGGCCAACGTCCTGACTTTC. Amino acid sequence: CASSFRTGRAGANVLTF.

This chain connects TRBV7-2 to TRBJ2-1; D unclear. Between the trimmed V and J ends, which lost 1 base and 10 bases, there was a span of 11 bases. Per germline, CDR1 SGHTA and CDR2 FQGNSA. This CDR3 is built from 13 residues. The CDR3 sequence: CASSLVRWNEQFF. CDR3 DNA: TGTGCCAGCAGCTTAGTTAGGTGGAACGAGCAGTTCTTC.

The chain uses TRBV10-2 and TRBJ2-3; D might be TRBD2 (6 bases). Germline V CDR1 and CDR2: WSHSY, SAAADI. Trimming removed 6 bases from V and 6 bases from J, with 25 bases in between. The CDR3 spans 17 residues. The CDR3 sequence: CASSSSPSSDGVDTQYF. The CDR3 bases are TGCGCCAGCAGCTCTTCCCCATCTAGCGACGGCGTCGATACGCAGTATTTT.